The clone carrying this T cell receptor beta chain has only a few counts. Antigen specificity is unknown. This entry belongs to a study of cytomegalovirus exposure and HLA in healthy donors. Study-wide context: Per a later analysis, the 666 first-cohort and 120 validation repertoires shared one platform.

Only in-frame clones appear in the TCRdb table, and some are missing; sequencing was by immunoSEQ multiplex PCR. The top ten hold around 3% of the sample, which has about 220,000 clones, around 88% seen once. The study, taken as a whole, reports: It was confirmed in vitro that three of the CMV-associated chains were specific for CMV antigens. Clusters of TCRs from the first cohort tended to co-occur in the approximately 120 validation repertoires (as a later analysis found). The study listed 164 cytomegalovirus-associated TCR beta chains.

This clonotype was obtained from a woman aged 18 to 35 in good health and CMV-seronegative. Material: PBMCs.

The DNA for the CDR3 is TGTGCCAGCAGTTACTCGATTGGGGGCGCGAGTGAAGCTTTCTTT. It yields the protein CASSYSIGGASEAFF. The chain couples TRBV6-5 to TRBJ1-1, with D tentatively TRBD1 (6 bases). Germline CDR1 MNHEY, CDR2 SVGAGI. CDR3 length: 15 amino acids. The V gene lost 0 bases and the J gene lost 7 bases, with 15 bases spanning the gap.